This is a list of T cell receptor beta chains from one sample in a study of vaccination and CD4 T cells after COVID-19. Antigens for these TCRs are unknown. TCRdb processed the PCR reads anew with MiXCR; each CDR3 protein has one entry. The sample carries more than 4,000 distinct CDR3 sequences, roughly a fifth recorded once. Sequences were obtained from CD4+ T cells from blood, cultured in vitro. The source of these receptors is a human donor who had recovered from COVID-19. Each CDR3 is given with its conserved first and last residue. D genes are given only for firm matches. For some rows the clone size is stated as once, few or many, or as a class when expanded; others skip it.

abundance: -; d_gene: -; v_gene: TRBV7-9; j_gene: TRBJ2-3; CDR3nt: TGTGCCAGCAGCTTGGGCAGGGCCCACACAGATACGCAGTATTTT; CDR3aa: CASSLGRAHTDTQYF
abundance: medium-sized; d_gene: -; v_gene: TRBV12-3/TRBV12-4; j_gene: TRBJ1-1; CDR3nt: TGTGCCAGCACCAACCTACTGGGGAGCACTGAAGCTTTCTTT; CDR3aa: CASTNLLGSTEAFF
abundance: few; d_gene: -; v_gene: TRBV9; j_gene: TRBJ2-5; CDR3nt: TGTGCCAGCAGCGTGGGGCCGTTCGAAGAGACCCAGTACTTC; CDR3aa: CASSVGPFEETQYF
abundance: -; d_gene: TRBD1; v_gene: TRBV30; j_gene: TRBJ1-1; CDR3nt: TGTGCCTGGAGTAACAGGGGGGACACTGAAGCTTTCTTT; CDR3aa: CAWSNRGDTEAFF
abundance: few; d_gene: -; v_gene: TRBV20-1; j_gene: TRBJ2-5; CDR3nt: TGCAGTGCTAGATCCGACGGAATTCAAGAGACCCAGTACTTC; CDR3aa: CSARSDGIQETQYF
abundance: -; d_gene: -; v_gene: TRBV7-3; j_gene: TRBJ2-7; CDR3nt: TGTGCCAGCAGCTCGGCGAACGTCCTCCACGAGCAGTACTTC; CDR3aa: CASSSANVLHEQYF
abundance: -; d_gene: -; v_gene: TRBV6-2/TRBV6-3; j_gene: TRBJ2-1; CDR3nt: TGTGCCAGCAGCGCCGGGGGACCCCTCGGGGGTGAGCAGTTCTTC; CDR3aa: CASSAGGPLGGEQFF
abundance: -; d_gene: -; v_gene: TRBV6-1; j_gene: TRBJ2-4; CDR3nt: TGTGCCAGCAGTGAATTAGAGGGCAGGGTCGGAGACATTCAGTACTTC; CDR3aa: CASSELEGRVGDIQYF
abundance: -; d_gene: -; v_gene: TRBV12-3/TRBV12-4; j_gene: TRBJ1-1; CDR3nt: TGTGCCAGCAGTTTAAGCAGAGCCTCTGAAGCTTTCTTT; CDR3aa: CASSLSRASEAFF
abundance: few; d_gene: -; v_gene: TRBV20-1; j_gene: TRBJ1-1; CDR3nt: TGCAGTGCTAGAGTCTCAGTGAACACTGAAGCTTTCTTT; CDR3aa: CSARVSVNTEAFF
abundance: -; d_gene: -; v_gene: TRBV5-8; j_gene: TRBJ2-2; CDR3nt: TGTGCCAGCAGCAGAAGAGAGCGGTCTCTTAACACCGGGGAGCTGTTTTTT; CDR3aa: CASSRRERSLNTGELFF
abundance: -; d_gene: -; v_gene: TRBV11-2; j_gene: TRBJ1-1; CDR3nt: TGTGCCAGCAGCAAGAGGGAGAACACTGAAGCTTTCTTT; CDR3aa: CASSKRENTEAFF
abundance: -; d_gene: TRBD1; v_gene: TRBV7-2; j_gene: TRBJ2-1; CDR3nt: TGTGCCAGCAGCTTCCAGGGGGCGTCAGGTCATGAGCAGTTCTTC; CDR3aa: CASSFQGASGHEQFF
abundance: -; d_gene: -; v_gene: TRBV9; j_gene: TRBJ2-6; CDR3nt: TGTGCCAGCAGCGTCTCTGGGGCCAACGTCCTGACTTTC; CDR3aa: CASSVSGANVLTF
abundance: medium-sized; d_gene: -; v_gene: TRBV15; j_gene: TRBJ1-2; CDR3nt: TGTGCCACCAGGAAAGATTCTGCCGGTAACTATGGCTACACCTTC; CDR3aa: CATRKDSAGNYGYTF
abundance: -; d_gene: -; v_gene: TRBV3-1; j_gene: TRBJ2-1; CDR3nt: TGTGCCAGCAGCCAGATCTTGGGCTCGGAGCAGTTCTTC; CDR3aa: CASSQILGSEQFF
abundance: medium-sized; d_gene: TRBD1; v_gene: TRBV6-5; j_gene: TRBJ2-2; CDR3nt: TGTGCCAGCAGTTCGTATTCAGGGGGCAACACCGGGGAGCTGTTTTTT; CDR3aa: CASSSYSGGNTGELFF
abundance: -; d_gene: -; v_gene: TRBV30; j_gene: TRBJ1-3; CDR3nt: TGTGCCTGGAGTGTACAGGGAAACACCATATATTTT; CDR3aa: CAWSVQGNTIYF